These 11 T cell receptor beta chains were all obtained from the same sample, sequenced in a study of CD8+CD57+ T cells in acquired aplastic anemia. Patients sequenced had flow cytometry evidence of CD8+CD57+ cell expansion. Researchers used genomic DNA as the template to profile TCR beta VDJ and CDR3. TCRdb reprocessed the reads with MiXCR, giving one entry per CDR3 protein. The repertoire holds around 500,000 distinct CDR3 sequences, with around a third as singletons. The sequenced sample consisted of sorted CD4+, CD8+, or CD8+CD57+ T cells (not recorded which) from PBMCs. These receptors came from a human donor with aplastic anemia.

The CDR3 reads CASSVSRKDTEAFF. In DNA, the CDR3 is TGTGCCAGCAGCGTGAGTAGAAAAGACACTGAAGCTTTCTTT. This chain joins TRBV5-4 and TRBJ1-1; D is uncertain. Germline CDR1 and CDR2: SGHNT and YYREEE (reference sequence). The V gene lost 4 bases and the J gene lost 3 bases, with 13 bases spanning the gap. The CDR3 consists of 14 residues.

In this sample, this clonotype turned up many times. The V gene is TRBV6-1, the J gene TRBJ1-2; TRBD1 matches at 7 bases. J gave up 3 bases and V 7 bases, and 8 bases lay outside the gene matches. The CDR3 length is 14 residues. CDR1 is MNHNS and CDR2 is SASEGT in the germline V gene. The CDR3 is CASTEGQAHYGYTF. DNA for the CDR3: TGTGCCAGCACGGAAGGACAGGCCCACTATGGCTACACCTTC.

This clonotype was seen ten or more times. This chain links TRBV2 with TRBJ2-7; D is possibly TRBD2 (5 bases). Germline CDR1 SNHLY, CDR2 FYNNEI. This CDR3 region has 11 residues. V was trimmed by 6 bases and J by 3 bases, leaving 6 bases between them. The CDR3 DNA reads as TGTGCCAGCAGAGCGGTCTACGAGCAGTACTTC. Amino acids: CASRAVYEQYF.

The chain joins TRBV20-1 to TRBJ1-1; D not resolved. The CDR3 runs to 15 residues. Germline assignment: CDR1 DFQATT and CDR2 SNEGSKA (reference sequence). The V end was cut by 0 bases, the J end by 1 base, with 12 bases between. This CDR3 is CSARDPGDPNTEAFF. The CDR3 DNA is TGCAGTGCTAGAGATCCGGGTGACCCGAACACTGAAGCTTTCTTT.

This clonotype was found a few times. The rearrangement uses TRBV9 and TRBJ2-3; perhaps TRBD1 as D (6 bases). This CDR3 is built from 15 residues. Trimming shortened V by 0 bases and J by 3 bases, and 11 bases separated the two germline ends. Germline V gene lookup returns CDR1 SGDLS and CDR2 YYNGEE. The CDR3 DNA follows: TGTGCCAGCAGCGTAGCTTCCAGGGGTACAGATACGCAGTATTTT. This encodes CASSVASRGTDTQYF. The variable domain in full, with the rest retrieved from reference TRBV9 and TRBJ2-3, is DSGVTQTPKHLITATGQRVTLRCSPRSGDLSVYWYQQSLDQGLQFLIQYYNGEERAKGNILERFSAQQFPDLHSELNLSSLELGDSALYFCASSVASRGTDTQYFGPGTRLTVL.

CDR3 DNA: TGTGCCAGCAGTTACGTGTTGGGACAGGGGGCATCCAATGAGCAGTTCTTC. Amino acid sequence: CASSYVLGQGASNEQFF. The genes are TRBV6-2 or TRBV6-3 and TRBJ2-1, with 12 nucleotides matching TRBD1. After removal of 2 bases from V and 6 bases from J, the junction contained 8 bases not matched to a gene. CDR3 length equals 17 residues. Germline CDR1 is MNHEY and CDR2 is SVGEGT.

The DNA for the CDR3 is TGTGCCATCAGTAAACGACAGGGGGCGGACCAGCATTTT. The encoded protein is CAISKRQGADQHF. The rearrangement links TRBV10-3 to TRBJ1-5; TRBD1 agrees at 10 bases. Germline CDR1 and CDR2: ENHRY and SYGVKD. The CDR3 contains 13 residues. V was pared by 5 bases and J by 12 bases, with 7 bases of the junction left unmatched.

The gene calls are TRBV10-3 and TRBJ1-2; 7 bases line up with TRBD1. In germline, CDR1 is ENHRY, CDR2 SYGVKD. The J segment lost 0 bases and the V segment lost 3 bases, leaving 13 bases of the junction unmatched. This CDR3 is built from 18 residues. The CDR3, as DNA: TGTGCCATCAGTGACCCCTCGGGAAGACAGGGCACTAACTATGGCTACACCTTC. Amino acids: CAISDPSGRQGTNYGYTF.

This clonotype was counted between two and nine times. This chain links TRBV12-5 with TRBJ2-7; 8 positions match TRBD1. This CDR3 contains 15 residues. CDR1 is LGHNT and CDR2 is FRNRAP in the germline V gene. The V gene end was trimmed by 6 bases and the J gene end by 6 bases; junction bases not matched to a gene: 13. The CDR3 spells CASGHRTGLAAEQYF. The DNA for the CDR3 is TGTGCTAGTGGCCACAGGACAGGGTTGGCGGCCGAGCAGTACTTC.

This clonotype was picked up many times. This chain joins TRBV6-1 and TRBJ1-2, with D possibly TRBD1 on 6 matching bases. V was cut by 6 bases and J by 6 bases, with 14 bases left in between. The CDR3 length is 13 residues. The germline gives CDR1 MNHNS, CDR2 SASEGT. CDR3 sequence (DNA): TGTGCCAGCAGCAGGACAGAGAGGGATGGCTACACCTTC. Translated, it gives CASSRTERDGYTF.

The genes are TRBV7-8 and TRBJ2-5; tentatively, D is TRBD1 or TRBD2 (5 bases each). The germline V and J ends were trimmed by 11 bases and 3 bases, with 16 bases remaining between them. This CDR3 region has 13 residues. Germline CDR1 reads SGHVS; CDR2 reads FQNEAQ. This chain's CDR3 is CAGAGEGKETQYF. CDR3 coding DNA: TGTGCCGGAGCTGGAGAGGGGAAAGAGACCCAGTACTTC.